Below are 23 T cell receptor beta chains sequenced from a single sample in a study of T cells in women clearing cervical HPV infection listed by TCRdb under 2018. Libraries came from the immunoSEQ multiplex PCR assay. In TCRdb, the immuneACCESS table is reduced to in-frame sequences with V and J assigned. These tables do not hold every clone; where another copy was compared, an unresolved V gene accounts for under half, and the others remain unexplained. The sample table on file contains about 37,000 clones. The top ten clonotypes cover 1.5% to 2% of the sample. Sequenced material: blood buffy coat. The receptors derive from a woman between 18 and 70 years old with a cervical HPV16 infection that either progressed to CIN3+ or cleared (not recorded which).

CDR3 protein: CASSEEGLYSGANVLTF. The part of the CDR3 DNA that was read is TGTGCCAGCAGTGAAGAGGGACTGTACTCTGGGGCCAACGTC. The V gene is TRBV6-1, the J gene TRBJ2-6; TRBD2 might be the D (6 bases). The read gets to within 3 residues of the CDR3 end, and the germline J gene fills in the rest. Per the germline V gene, CDR1 is MNHNS and CDR2 is SASEGT. The length of the CDR3 is 17 residues. V was trimmed by 1 base and J by 0 bases, leaving 10 bases between them.

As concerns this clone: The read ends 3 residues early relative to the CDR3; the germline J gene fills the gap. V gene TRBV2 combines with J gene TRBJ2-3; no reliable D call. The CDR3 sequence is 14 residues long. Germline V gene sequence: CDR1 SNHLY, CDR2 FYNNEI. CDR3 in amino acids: CASKIGTDNQPQYF. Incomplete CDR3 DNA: TGTGCCAGCAAAATTGGTACAGATAATCAGCCG.

The CDR3 sequence: CASETGGGTGELFF. CDR3 bases read: TGTGCCAGTGAAACAGGGGGGGGCACCGGGGAG. This chain joins TRBV19 and TRBJ2-2, with D perhaps matching TRBD1 (8 bases). The CDR3 end is not reached by the read, which stops 3 residues before it; the germline J gene fills it in. CDR1 and CDR2 (germline): LNHDA, SQIVND (reference sequence). V was shortened by 8 bases and J by 4 bases, with 14 bases between the two germline ends. The CDR3 is 14 residues long.

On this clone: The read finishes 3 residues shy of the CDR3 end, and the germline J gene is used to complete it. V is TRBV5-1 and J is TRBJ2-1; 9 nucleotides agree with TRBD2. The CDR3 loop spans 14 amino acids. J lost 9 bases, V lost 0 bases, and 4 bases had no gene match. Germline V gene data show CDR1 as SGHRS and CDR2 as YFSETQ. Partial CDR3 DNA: TGCGCCAGCAGCTTGGGGGGTAGCGGGGGTGAG. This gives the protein CASSLGGSGGE. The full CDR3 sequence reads CASSLGGSGGEQFF.

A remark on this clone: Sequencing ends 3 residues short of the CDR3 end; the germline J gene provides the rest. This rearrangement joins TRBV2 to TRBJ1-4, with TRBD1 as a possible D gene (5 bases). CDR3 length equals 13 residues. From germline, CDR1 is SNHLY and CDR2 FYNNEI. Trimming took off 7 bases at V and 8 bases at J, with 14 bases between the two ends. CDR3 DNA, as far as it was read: TGTGCCAGCAAACGGGGGGAGGAGGAAAAA. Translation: CASKRGEEEK. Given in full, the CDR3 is CASKRGEEEKLFF. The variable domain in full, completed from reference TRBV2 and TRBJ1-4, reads EPEVTQTPSHQVTQMGQEVILRCVPISNHLYFYWYRQILGQKVEFLVSFYNNEISEKSEIFDDQFSVERPDGSNFTLKIRSTKLEDSAMYFCASKRGEEEKLFFGSGTQLSVL.

CDR3 bases read: TGTGCCACCAAGTCGACAGGGGGTACCGAAAAA. This encodes CATKSTGGTEK. The full CDR3 protein is CATKSTGGTEKLFF. J is TRBJ1-4 and V is TRBV10-3; 9 nucleotides line up with TRBD1. The read is 3 residues too short to cover the CDR3 end, so that end is filled in from the germline J gene. The CDR3 runs 14 residues. J was trimmed by 8 bases and V by 10 bases; bases with no gene match: 11. Germline-derived CDR1 and CDR2 are ENHRY and SYGVKD.

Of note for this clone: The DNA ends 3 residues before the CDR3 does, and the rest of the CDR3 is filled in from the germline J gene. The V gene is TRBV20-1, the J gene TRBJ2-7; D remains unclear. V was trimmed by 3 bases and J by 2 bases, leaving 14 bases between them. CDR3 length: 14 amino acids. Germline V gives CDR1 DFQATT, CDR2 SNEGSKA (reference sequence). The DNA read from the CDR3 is TGCAGTGCTAGTGTCCCCCCCTACGCCTACGAG. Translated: CSASVPPYAYE. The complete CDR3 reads CSASVPPYAYEQYF.

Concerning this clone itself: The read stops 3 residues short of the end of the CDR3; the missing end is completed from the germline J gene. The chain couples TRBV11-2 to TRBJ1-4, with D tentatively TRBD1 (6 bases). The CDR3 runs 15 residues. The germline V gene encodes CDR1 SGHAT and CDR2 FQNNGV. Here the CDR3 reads CASSLETGGNSPLFF. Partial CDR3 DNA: TGTGCCAGCAGCTTAGAGACAGGTGGGAATTCACCA.

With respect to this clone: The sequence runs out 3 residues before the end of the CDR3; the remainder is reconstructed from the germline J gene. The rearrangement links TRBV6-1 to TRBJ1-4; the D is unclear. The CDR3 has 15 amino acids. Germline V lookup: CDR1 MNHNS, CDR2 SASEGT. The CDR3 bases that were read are TGTGCCAGCAGTGTGCAGGCCCACTCGGAATCACCA. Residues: CASSVQAHSESP. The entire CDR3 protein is CASSVQAHSESPLFF.

CDR3 DNA, as far as it was read: TGCAGTGCCATCGATAGTTCTGGGGCCAACGTC. It specifies CSAIDSSGANV. The entire CDR3 sequence reads CSAIDSSGANVLTF. The gene calls are TRBV20-1 and TRBJ2-6, with D unclear. The read terminates 3 residues ahead of where the CDR3 ends, so the germline J gene completes it. The V gene's germline CDR1 is DFQATT and CDR2 SNEGSKA (reference sequence). The CDR3 has 14 amino acids. V was cut by 6 bases and J by 1 base, with 10 bases left in between.

The CDR3: CASSPRSLRAGGTDTYTF. The CDR3 DNA, read in part, is TGTGCCAGCTCACCACGTTCACTACGTGCGGGTGGCACAGATACC. The chain uses TRBV18 and TRBJ1-2; no reliable D call. The read ends 3 residues shy of where the CDR3 ends; the end is completed using the germline J gene. The CDR3 loop spans 18 amino acids. Per germline, CDR1 KGHSH and CDR2 LQKENI.

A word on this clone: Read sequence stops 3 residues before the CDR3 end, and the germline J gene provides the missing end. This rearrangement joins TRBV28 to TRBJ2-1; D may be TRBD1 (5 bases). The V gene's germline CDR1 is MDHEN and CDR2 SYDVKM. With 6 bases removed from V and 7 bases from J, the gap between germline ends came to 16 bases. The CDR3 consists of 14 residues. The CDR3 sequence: CASRTTDRTNEQFF. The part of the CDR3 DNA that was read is TGTGCCAGCAGAACGACTGACAGAACTAATGAG.

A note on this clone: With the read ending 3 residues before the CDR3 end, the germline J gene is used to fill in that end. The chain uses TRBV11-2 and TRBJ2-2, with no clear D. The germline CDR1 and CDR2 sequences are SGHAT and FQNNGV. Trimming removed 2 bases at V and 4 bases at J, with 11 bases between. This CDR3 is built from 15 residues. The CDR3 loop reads CASSLYQRVTGELFF. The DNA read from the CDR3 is TGTGCCAGCAGCTTATACCAAAGGGTCACCGGGGAG.

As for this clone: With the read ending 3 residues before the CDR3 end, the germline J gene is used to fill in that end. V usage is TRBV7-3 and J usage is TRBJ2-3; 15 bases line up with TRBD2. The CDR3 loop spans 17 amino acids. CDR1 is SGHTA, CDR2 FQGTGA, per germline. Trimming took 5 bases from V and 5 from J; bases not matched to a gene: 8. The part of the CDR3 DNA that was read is TGTGCCAGCAGCATCTGGACTAGCGGGGGGGTCGGAGATACG. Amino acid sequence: CASSIWTSGGVGDT. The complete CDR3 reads CASSIWTSGGVGDTQYF. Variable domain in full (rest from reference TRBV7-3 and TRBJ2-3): GAGVSQTPSNKVTEKGKYVELRCDPISGHTALYWYRQSLGQGPEFLIYFQGTGAADDSGLPNDRFFAVRPEGSVSTLKIQRTERGDSAVYLCASSIWTSGGVGDTQYFGPGTRLTVL.

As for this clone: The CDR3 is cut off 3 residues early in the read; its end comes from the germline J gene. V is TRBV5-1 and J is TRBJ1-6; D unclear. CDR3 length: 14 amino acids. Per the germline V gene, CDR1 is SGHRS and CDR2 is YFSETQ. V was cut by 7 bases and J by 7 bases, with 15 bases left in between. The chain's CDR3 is CASRRVRENSPLHF. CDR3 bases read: TGCGCCAGCCGGAGGGTCCGAGAGAATTCACCC.

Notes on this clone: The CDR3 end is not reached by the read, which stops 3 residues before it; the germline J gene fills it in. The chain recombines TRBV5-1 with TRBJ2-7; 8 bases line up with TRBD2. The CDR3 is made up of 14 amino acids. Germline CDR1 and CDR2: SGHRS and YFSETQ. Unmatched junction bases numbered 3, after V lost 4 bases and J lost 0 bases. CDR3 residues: CASSTSGSSYEQYF. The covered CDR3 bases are TGCGCCAGCAGCACGAGCGGGAGCTCCTACGAG.

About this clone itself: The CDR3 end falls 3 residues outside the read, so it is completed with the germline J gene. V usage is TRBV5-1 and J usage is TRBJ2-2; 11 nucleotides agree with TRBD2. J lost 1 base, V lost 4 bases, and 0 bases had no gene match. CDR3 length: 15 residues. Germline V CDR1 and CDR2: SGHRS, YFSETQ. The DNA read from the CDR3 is TGCGCCAGCAGCCTAGCGGGAGGGAACACCGGGGAG. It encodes CASSLAGGNTGE. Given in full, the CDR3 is CASSLAGGNTGELFF.

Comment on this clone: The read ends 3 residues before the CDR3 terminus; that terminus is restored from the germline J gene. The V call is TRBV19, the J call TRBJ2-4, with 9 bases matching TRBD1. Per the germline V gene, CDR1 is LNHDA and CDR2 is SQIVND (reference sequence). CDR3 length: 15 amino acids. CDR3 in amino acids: CASIKGQGWDYGQYF. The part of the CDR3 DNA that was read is TGTGCCAGTATCAAGGGACAGGGTTGGGACTATGGT.

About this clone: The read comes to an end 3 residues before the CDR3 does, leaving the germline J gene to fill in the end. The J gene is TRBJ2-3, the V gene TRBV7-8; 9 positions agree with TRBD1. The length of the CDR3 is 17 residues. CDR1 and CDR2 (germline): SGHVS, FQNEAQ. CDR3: CASSLVMGQGRLETQYF. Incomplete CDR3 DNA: TGTGCCAGCAGCTTAGTAATGGGACAGGGAAGACTAGAGACG.

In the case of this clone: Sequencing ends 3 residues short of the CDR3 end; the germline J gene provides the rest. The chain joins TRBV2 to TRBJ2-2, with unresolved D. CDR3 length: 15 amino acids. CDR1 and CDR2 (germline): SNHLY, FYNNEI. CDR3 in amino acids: CASTVLPTTNEKLFF. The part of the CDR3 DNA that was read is TGTGCCAGCACCGTCCTACCTACAACTAATGAAAAG.

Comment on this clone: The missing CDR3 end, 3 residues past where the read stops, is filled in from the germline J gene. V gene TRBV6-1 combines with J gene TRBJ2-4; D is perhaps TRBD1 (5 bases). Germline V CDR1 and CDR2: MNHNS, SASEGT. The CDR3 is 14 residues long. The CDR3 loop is CASSEVQGFYGQYF. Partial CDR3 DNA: TGTGCCAGCAGTGAGGTGCAGGGCTTCTATGGT.

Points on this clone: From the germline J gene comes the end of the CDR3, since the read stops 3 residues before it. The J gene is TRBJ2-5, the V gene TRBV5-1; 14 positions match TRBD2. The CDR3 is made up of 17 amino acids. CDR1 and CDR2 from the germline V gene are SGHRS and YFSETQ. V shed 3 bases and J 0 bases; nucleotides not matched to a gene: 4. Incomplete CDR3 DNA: TGCGCCAGCAGCTCGGGACTAGCGGGAGTGAACCAAGAGACC. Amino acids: CASSSGLAGVNQET. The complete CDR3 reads CASSSGLAGVNQETQYF.

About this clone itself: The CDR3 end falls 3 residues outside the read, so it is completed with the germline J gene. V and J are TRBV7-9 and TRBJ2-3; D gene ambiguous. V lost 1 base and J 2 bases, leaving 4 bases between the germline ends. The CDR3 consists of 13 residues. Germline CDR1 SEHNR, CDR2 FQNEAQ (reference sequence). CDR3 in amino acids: CASSLGHTDTQYF. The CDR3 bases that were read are TGTGCCAGCAGCTTAGGACACACAGATACG.